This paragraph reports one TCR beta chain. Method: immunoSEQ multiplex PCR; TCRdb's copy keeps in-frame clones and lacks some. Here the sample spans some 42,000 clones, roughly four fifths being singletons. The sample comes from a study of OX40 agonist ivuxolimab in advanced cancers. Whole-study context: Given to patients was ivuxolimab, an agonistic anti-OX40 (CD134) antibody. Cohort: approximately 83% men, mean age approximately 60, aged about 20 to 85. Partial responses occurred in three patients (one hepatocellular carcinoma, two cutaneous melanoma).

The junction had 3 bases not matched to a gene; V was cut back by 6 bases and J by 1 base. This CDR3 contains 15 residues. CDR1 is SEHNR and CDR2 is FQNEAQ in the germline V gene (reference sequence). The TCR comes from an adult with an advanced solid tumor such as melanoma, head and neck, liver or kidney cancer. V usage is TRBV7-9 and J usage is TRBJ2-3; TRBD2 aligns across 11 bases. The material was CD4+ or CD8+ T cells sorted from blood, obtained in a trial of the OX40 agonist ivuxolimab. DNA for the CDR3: TGTGCCAGCAGAGGACTAGCGGGCCGCACAGATACGCAGTATTTT. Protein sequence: CASRGLAGRTDTQYF.